What follows are 29 T cell receptor beta chains derived from one specimen sequenced in a study of T-cell reconstitution after alpha-beta-depleted transplantation in children. Unique molecular identifiers were used to barcode this TCRbeta library. MiXCR was run by TCRdb on the PCR reads, yielding one entry per CDR3 protein. The sample has around 440,000 distinct CDR3 sequences; roughly 10% are singletons. Material: PBMCs, obtained before TCRalphabeta/CD19-depleted stem cell transplant. These receptors were collected from a child aged 2-15 years with inherited bone marrow failure, due to receive a stem cell transplant.

Many counts were recorded for this clonotype. The rearrangement uses TRBV29-1 and TRBJ1-2; D not resolved. The CDR3 has 12 amino acids. Germline CDR1 SQVTM, CDR2 ANQGSEA. V was pared by 4 bases and J by 4 bases, with 10 bases between. The CDR3, as DNA: TGCAGCGTTGTCTCCGGCCCCTATGGCTACACCTTC. Translation: CSVVSGPYGYTF. Full variable domain (remainder filled in from reference TRBV29-1 and TRBJ1-2): SAVISQKPSRDICQRGTSLTIQCQVDSQVTMMFWYRQQPGQSLTLIATANQGSEATYESGFVIDKFPISRPNLTFSTLTVSNMSPEDSSIYLCSVVSGPYGYTFGSGTRLTVV.

This clonotype came up many times. The V gene is TRBV5-6, the J gene TRBJ1-1; 9 nucleotides agree with TRBD1. With 5 bases clipped from V and 6 bases from J, the junction kept 5 bases outside the gene matches. Germline V gene lookup returns CDR1 SGHDT and CDR2 YYEEEE. The CDR3 contains 13 residues. CDR3 amino acids: CASRLTGGPEAFF. The CDR3, as DNA: TGTGCCAGCAGGCTGACAGGGGGGCCTGAAGCTTTCTTT.

CDR3: CASSVRGLATNEQFF. As DNA, the CDR3 is TGTGCCAGCAGTGTAAGGGGACTAGCGACCAATGAGCAGTTCTTC. This chain links TRBV25-1 with TRBJ2-1, with 10 bases aligning to TRBD2. Germline V lookup: CDR1 MGHDK, CDR2 SYGVNS. V lost 4 bases and J lost 6; bases outside the gene matches: 6. The CDR3 consists of 15 residues.

This clonotype was observed many times. V gene TRBV11-2 combines with J gene TRBJ2-3; D might be TRBD1 (5 bases). The CDR3 has 15 amino acids. The germline V gene has CDR1 SGHAT and CDR2 FQNNGV. V was trimmed by 2 bases and J by 3 bases, leaving 12 bases between them. CDR3 DNA: TGTGCCAGCAGCTTATGGCCAAGGGGTACAGATACGCAGTATTTT. Protein: CASSLWPRGTDTQYF.

This clonotype was seen a handful of times. This rearrangement joins TRBV7-9 to TRBJ1-2; TRBD1 aligns across 10 bases. J gave up 2 bases and V 1 base, and 1 base lay outside the gene matches. The germline V gene has CDR1 SEHNR and CDR2 FQNEAQ (reference sequence). The length of the CDR3 is 15 residues. The CDR3 region has the DNA TGTGCCAGCAGCTTAGGGGGACAGGGGAACTATGGCTACACCTTC. Translation: CASSLGGQGNYGYTF.

At least ten counts were recorded for this clonotype. CDR3: CASSLWEITYNEQFF. The CDR3 DNA follows: TGTGCCAGCAGTTTGTGGGAGATCACCTACAATGAGCAGTTCTTC. The chain uses TRBV12-3 or TRBV12-4 and TRBJ2-1; possibly TRBD2 for D (5 bases). Deletions cut 3 bases from V and 2 bases from J, with 11 bases between. CDR3 size: 15 residues.

This clonotype turned up a few times. The chain has TRBV24-1 and TRBJ2-1; 9 nucleotides align to TRBD2. V shed 4 bases, J shed 5 bases, and the junction held 11 bases outside the gene matches. Germline CDR1 is KGHDR and CDR2 is SFDVKD. The CDR3 runs 17 residues. CDR3 nucleotides: TGTGCCACCAGTGACCCACGAGGAGCGGGAGGCCACAATGAGCAGTTCTTC. Amino acids: CATSDPRGAGGHNEQFF.

This clonotype was counted ten times or more. The rearrangement uses TRBV2 and TRBJ1-1; TRBD1 agrees at 9 bases. Germline V gives CDR1 SNHLY, CDR2 FYNNEI. The CDR3 totals 13 residues. With 8 bases clipped from V and 4 bases from J, the junction kept 5 bases outside the gene matches. The CDR3 nucleotides read TGTGCCAGCTCTACAGGGGGCATCACTGAAGCTTTCTTT. Protein sequence: CASSTGGITEAFF.

The genes are TRBV27 and TRBJ2-7; D possibly corresponds to TRBD2 (6 bases). From germline, CDR1 is MNHEY and CDR2 SMNVEV (reference sequence). This CDR3 has 17 amino acids. The V gene lost 3 bases and the J gene lost 0 bases, with 18 bases spanning the gap. The CDR3 coding sequence is TGTGCCAGCAGTTTGTTAGGTGGGGCGGGACCCTCCTACGAGCAGTACTTC. It encodes CASSLLGGAGPSYEQYF.

This clonotype showed up just a few times. CDR3: CSVEGTGYTDTQYF. CDR3 DNA sequence: TGCAGCGTTGAAGGGACTGGCTACACAGATACGCAGTATTTT. This sequence joins TRBV29-1 and TRBJ2-3; possibly TRBD2 for D (5 bases). Germline V lookup: CDR1 SQVTM, CDR2 ANQGSEA. V dropped 1 base and J dropped 2 bases, with 10 bases sitting between them. The CDR3 totals 14 residues.

CDR3 sequence reads: CASSLPVSEGEQYF. The CDR3, as DNA: TGTGCCAGCAGCTTACCCGTTTCGGAAGGGGAGCAGTACTTC. This chain links TRBV11-2 with TRBJ2-7, with D hard to call. The germline gives CDR1 SGHAT, CDR2 FQNNGV. V was cut by 2 bases and J by 7 bases, with 15 bases left in between. The CDR3 runs 14 residues.

This clonotype was seen at least ten times. The CDR3 is CASSFEGRSYEQYF. CDR3 bases: TGTGCCAGCAGTTTCGAGGGACGGAGCTACGAGCAGTACTTC. The chain is built from TRBV12-3 or TRBV12-4 and TRBJ2-7; D assignment may be TRBD1 or TRBD2 (5 bases each). V shed 3 bases and J shed 3 bases, with 12 bases lying between them. The CDR3 is made up of 14 amino acids.

This clonotype was seen at least ten times. This chain uses TRBV5-5 with TRBJ1-2, with D possibly matching TRBD1 (5 bases). The CDR3 has 13 amino acids. Germline CDR1 SGHKS, CDR2 YYEKEE (reference sequence). Trimming cost V 1 base and J 8 bases, with 12 bases left between them. CDR3 loop: CASSLRQGGGYTF. DNA for the CDR3: TGTGCCAGCAGCTTGCGGCAGGGAGGGGGCTACACCTTC.

This clonotype was observed at least ten times. This chain connects TRBV10-3 to TRBJ2-2; TRBD2 agrees at 7 bases. Germline trimming cut 6 bases from V and 4 bases from J; bases unmatched to any gene: 11. This CDR3 is 16 amino acids long. CDR1 is ENHRY, CDR2 SYGVKD, per germline. Here the CDR3 reads CAIRRSGTPSTGELFF. In nucleotides, the CDR3 is TGTGCCATCAGGAGAAGCGGGACCCCGAGCACCGGGGAGCTGTTTTTT.

The chain couples TRBV19 to TRBJ1-1, with a tentative D call TRBD1 (6 bases). V shed 8 bases and J shed 6 bases, with 16 bases lying between them. Germline V gene data show CDR1 as LNHDA and CDR2 as SQIVND (reference sequence). The CDR3 sequence is 13 residues long. The CDR3 loop reads CASDAGGAAEAFF. The CDR3 coding sequence is TGTGCCAGTGACGCTGGGGGGGCGGCTGAAGCTTTCTTT.

This clonotype has a count of ten or more. The chain couples TRBV12-3 or TRBV12-4 to TRBJ1-4; D possibly corresponds to TRBD1 (5 bases). This CDR3 has 12 amino acids. Deletions cut 2 bases from V and 8 bases from J, with 6 bases between. The CDR3 protein is CASSLRGEKLFF. As DNA, the CDR3 is TGTGCCAGCAGTTTACGGGGCGAAAAACTGTTTTTT.

This clonotype has at least ten counts. The rearrangement links TRBV20-1 to TRBJ1-1; 8 nucleotides line up with TRBD1. J gave up 10 bases and V 3 bases, and 7 bases lay outside the gene matches. The CDR3 contains 12 residues. The germline V gene has CDR1 DFQATT and CDR2 SNEGSKA (reference sequence). The CDR3 loop reads CSARVSQGAAFF. The CDR3 DNA follows: TGCAGTGCTAGGGTATCTCAGGGGGCAGCTTTCTTT.

This clonotype came up many times. The V gene is TRBV5-1, the J gene TRBJ1-1; possible D gene TRBD1, 5 bases. This CDR3 is built from 14 residues. Trimming took 2 bases from V and 5 from J, leaving 13 bases between them. CDR1 and CDR2 from the germline V gene are SGHRS and YFSETQ. CDR3 loop: CASSFQGVGTEAFF. In nucleotides, the CDR3 is TGCGCCAGCAGCTTTCAGGGTGTGGGAACTGAAGCTTTCTTT.

This clonotype came up many times. This rearrangement joins TRBV20-1 to TRBJ2-2; 11 bases map to TRBD2. The CDR3 runs to 17 residues. J lost 4 bases, V lost 0 bases, and 7 bases had no gene match. CDR1 is DFQATT, CDR2 SNEGSKA, per germline (reference sequence). CDR3: CSARERGLAEITGELFF. CDR3 bases: TGCAGTGCTAGAGAGAGGGGACTAGCGGAAATCACCGGGGAGCTGTTTTTT.

Ten or more counts support this clonotype. This rearrangement joins TRBV5-1 to TRBJ2-3; 15 nucleotides line up with TRBD2. The V and J ends lost 4 bases and 2 bases, in that order; junction bases with no gene match: 5. Germline V CDR1 and CDR2: SGHRS, YFSETQ. The length of the CDR3 is 17 residues. This CDR3 reads CASSLGLAGGYTDTQYF. In nucleotides, the CDR3 is TGCGCCAGCAGCCTCGGACTAGCGGGAGGGTACACAGATACGCAGTATTTT.

A few counts support this clonotype. The gene calls are TRBV27 and TRBJ2-5; D uncertain. Trimming took 1 base from V and 5 from J, leaving 8 bases between them. The CDR3 extends over 13 amino acids. In germline, CDR1 is MNHEY, CDR2 SMNVEV (reference sequence). For the CDR3, the DNA is TGTGCCAGCAGTTTATACCAAGGGGAGACCCAGTACTTC. Amino acid sequence: CASSLYQGETQYF.

This clonotype was recorded many times. CDR3 loop: CASSPGPGNTEAFF. In nucleotides, the CDR3 is TGCGCCAGCAGCCCGGGCCCCGGAAACACTGAAGCTTTCTTT. The chain links TRBV5-1 to TRBJ1-1, with D unresolved. Looked up from germline, CDR1 is SGHRS and CDR2 is YFSETQ. This CDR3 spans 14 amino acids. V lost 4 bases and J 2 bases, leaving 12 bases between the germline ends. Variable domain in full (rest from reference TRBV5-1 and TRBJ1-1): KAGVTQTPRYLIKTRGQQVTLSCSPISGHRSVSWYQQTPGQGLQFLFEYFSETQRNKGNFPGRFSGRQFSNSRSEMNVSTLELGDSALYLCASSPGPGNTEAFFGQGTRLTVV.

This clonotype was seen many times. This rearrangement joins TRBV7-9 to TRBJ2-7; D uncertain. V was trimmed by 3 bases and J by 6 bases, leaving 12 bases between them. This CDR3 has 13 residues. The germline V gene encodes CDR1 SEHNR and CDR2 FQNEAQ (reference sequence). The CDR3 DNA sequence: TGTGCCAGCAGCTTTGCAATGGGCGGCGAGCAGTACTTC. It yields the protein CASSFAMGGEQYF. The full variable domain, its missing parts supplied by reference TRBV7-9 and TRBJ2-7, is DTGVSQNPRHKITKRGQNVTFRCDPISEHNRLYWYRQTLGQGPEFLTYFQNEAQLEKSRLLSDRFSAERPKGSFSTLEIQRTEQGDSAMYLCASSFAMGGEQYFGPGTRLTVT.

Ten or more counts support this clonotype. The rearrangement links TRBV24-1 to TRBJ2-3; D unclear. Germline V lookup: CDR1 KGHDR, CDR2 SFDVKD. With 4 bases removed from V and 1 base from J, the gap between germline ends came to 14 bases. CDR3 size: 16 residues. CDR3 sequence: CATSDPFAAGTDTQYF. The CDR3 DNA reads as TGTGCCACCAGTGACCCCTTTGCGGCCGGCACAGATACGCAGTATTTT.

This clonotype was counted many times. The gene calls are TRBV28 and TRBJ2-5; D is ambiguous. Trimming stripped 6 bases from V and 5 bases from J, with 13 bases between. The CDR3 sequence is 13 residues long. Germline V CDR1 and CDR2: MDHEN, SYDVKM. CDR3 protein: CASRSASSETQYF. CDR3 sequence (DNA): TGTGCCAGCAGATCGGCTAGTAGCGAGACCCAGTACTTC.

This clonotype was picked up many times. The J gene is TRBJ1-2, the V gene TRBV27; tentative D call: TRBD1 (5 bases). Germline assignment: CDR1 MNHEY and CDR2 SMNVEV (reference sequence). V lost 5 bases and J lost 8, with 18 bases in between. This CDR3 region has 14 residues. The CDR3 protein is CASSPRAVRGGYTF. The CDR3 nucleotides are TGTGCCAGCAGTCCCAGGGCGGTGCGGGGGGGCTACACCTTC.

The V and J genes are TRBV29-1 and TRBJ2-5, with D perhaps TRBD1 (6 bases). This CDR3 has 13 residues. Per the germline V gene, CDR1 is SQVTM and CDR2 is ANQGSEA. V dropped 3 bases and J dropped 2 bases, with 10 bases sitting between them. CDR3 sequence reads: CSVDRGGQETQYF. The DNA of the CDR3 is TGCAGCGTTGATCGAGGGGGACAAGAGACCCAGTACTTC.

The chain links TRBV27 to TRBJ2-7, with TRBD1 identical over 8 bases. The CDR3 contains 16 residues. CDR1 MNHEY and CDR2 SMNVEV come from the germline V gene (reference sequence). The junction had 10 bases not matched to a gene; V was cut back by 5 bases and J by 1 base. The CDR3 bases are TGTGCCAGCAGTCCAAGCCAGGGGGCCTTATCCTACGAGCAGTACTTC. It is translated as CASSPSQGALSYEQYF.

This chain links TRBV10-1 with TRBJ1-2; no clear D gene. V was cut by 0 bases and J by 6 bases, with 8 bases left in between. Germline V gives CDR1 WNHNN, CDR2 SYGVQD (reference sequence). There are 13 residues in the CDR3. Here the CDR3 reads CASSESLEDGYTF. The CDR3 DNA is TGCGCCAGCAGTGAGTCGTTAGAAGATGGCTACACCTTC.